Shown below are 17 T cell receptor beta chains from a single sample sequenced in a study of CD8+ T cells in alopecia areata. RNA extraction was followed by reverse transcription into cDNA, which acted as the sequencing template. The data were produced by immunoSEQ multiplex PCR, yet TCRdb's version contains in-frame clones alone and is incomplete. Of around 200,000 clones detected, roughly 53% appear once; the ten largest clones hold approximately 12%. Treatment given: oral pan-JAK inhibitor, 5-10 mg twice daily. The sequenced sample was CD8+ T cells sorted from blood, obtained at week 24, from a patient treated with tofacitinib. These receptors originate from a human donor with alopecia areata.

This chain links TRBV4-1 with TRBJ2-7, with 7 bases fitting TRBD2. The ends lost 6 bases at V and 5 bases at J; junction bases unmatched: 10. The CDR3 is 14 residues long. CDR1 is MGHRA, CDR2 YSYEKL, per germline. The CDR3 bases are TGCGCCAGCAGGGGGGGAGGGGCAGCGAACGAGCAGTACTTC. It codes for CASRGGGAANEQYF.

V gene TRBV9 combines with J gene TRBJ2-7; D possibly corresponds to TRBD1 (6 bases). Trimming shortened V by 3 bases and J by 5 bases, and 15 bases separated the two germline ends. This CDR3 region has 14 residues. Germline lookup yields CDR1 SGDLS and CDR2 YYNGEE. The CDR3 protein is CASSAQGRGDEQYF. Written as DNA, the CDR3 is TGTGCCAGCAGCGCACAGGGACGGGGAGACGAGCAGTACTTC. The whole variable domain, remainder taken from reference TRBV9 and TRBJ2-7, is DSGVTQTPKHLITATGQRVTLRCSPRSGDLSVYWYQQSLDQGLQFLIQYYNGEERAKGNILERFSAQQFPDLHSELNLSSLELGDSALYFCASSAQGRGDEQYFGPGTRLTVT.

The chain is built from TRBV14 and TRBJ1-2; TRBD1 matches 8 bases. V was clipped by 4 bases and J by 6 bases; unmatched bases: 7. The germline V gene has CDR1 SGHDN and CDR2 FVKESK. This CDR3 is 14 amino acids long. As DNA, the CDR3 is TGTGCCAGCAGCCCCGGGACAGGCAACCATGGCTACACCTTC. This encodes CASSPGTGNHGYTF. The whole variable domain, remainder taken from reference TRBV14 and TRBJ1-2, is EAGVTQFPSHSVIEKGQTVTLRCDPISGHDNLYWYRRVMGKEIKFLLHFVKESKQDESGMPNNRFLAERTGGTYSTLKVQPAELEDSGVYFCASSPGTGNHGYTFGSGTRLTVV.

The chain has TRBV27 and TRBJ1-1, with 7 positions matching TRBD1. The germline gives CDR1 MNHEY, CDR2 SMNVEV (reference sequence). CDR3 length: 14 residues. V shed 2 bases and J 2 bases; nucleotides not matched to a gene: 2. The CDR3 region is CASSLDRVNTEAFF. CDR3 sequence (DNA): TGTGCCAGCAGTTTAGACAGGGTCAACACTGAAGCTTTCTTT.

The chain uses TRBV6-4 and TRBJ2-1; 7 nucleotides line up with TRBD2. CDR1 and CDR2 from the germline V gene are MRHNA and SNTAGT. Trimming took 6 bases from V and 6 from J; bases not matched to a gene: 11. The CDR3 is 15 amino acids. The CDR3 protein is CASSGGRGELNEQFF. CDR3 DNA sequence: TGTGCCAGCAGCGGAGGACGGGGGGAACTCAATGAGCAGTTCTTC.

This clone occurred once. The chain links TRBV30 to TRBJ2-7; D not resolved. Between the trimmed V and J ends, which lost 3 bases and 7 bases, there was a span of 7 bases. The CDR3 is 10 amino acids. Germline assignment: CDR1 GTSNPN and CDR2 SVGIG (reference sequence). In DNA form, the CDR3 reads TGTGCCTGGAGCCTTGAAGAGCAGTACTTC. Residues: CAWSLEEQYF.

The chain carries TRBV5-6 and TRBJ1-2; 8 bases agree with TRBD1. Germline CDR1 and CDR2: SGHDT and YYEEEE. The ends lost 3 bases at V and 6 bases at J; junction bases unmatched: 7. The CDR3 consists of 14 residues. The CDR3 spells CASSSGTGLNGYTF. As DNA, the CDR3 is TGTGCCAGCAGCTCCGGGACAGGTTTAAATGGCTACACCTTC.

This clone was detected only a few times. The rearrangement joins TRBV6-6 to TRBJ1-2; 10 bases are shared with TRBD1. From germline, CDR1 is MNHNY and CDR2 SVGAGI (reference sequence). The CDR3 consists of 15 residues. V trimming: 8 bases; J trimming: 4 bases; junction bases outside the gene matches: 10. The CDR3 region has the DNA TGTGCCAGCTGGGGCGACAGGGGGCTTGTCTATGGCTACACCTTC. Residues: CASWGDRGLVYGYTF.

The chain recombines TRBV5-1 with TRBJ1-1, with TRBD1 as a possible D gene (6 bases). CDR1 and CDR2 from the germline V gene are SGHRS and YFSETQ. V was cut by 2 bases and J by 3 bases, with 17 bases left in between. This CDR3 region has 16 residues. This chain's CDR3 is CASSFSRGARDTEAFF. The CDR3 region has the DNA TGCGCCAGCAGCTTTAGCCGGGGGGCGCGGGACACTGAAGCTTTCTTT.

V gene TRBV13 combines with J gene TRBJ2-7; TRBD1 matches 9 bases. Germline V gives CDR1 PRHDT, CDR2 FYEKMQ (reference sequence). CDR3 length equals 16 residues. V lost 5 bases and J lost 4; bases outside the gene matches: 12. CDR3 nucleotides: TGTGCCAGCAGCCCGAGAGGGGACAGGGCGGGGTACGAGCAGTACTTC. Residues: CASSPRGDRAGYEQYF.

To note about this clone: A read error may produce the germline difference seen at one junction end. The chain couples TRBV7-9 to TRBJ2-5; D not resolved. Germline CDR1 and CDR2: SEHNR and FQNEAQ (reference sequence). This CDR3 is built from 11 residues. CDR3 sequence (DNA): TGTGCCAGCAGCCTCCCCCCCGGCGAACACTTC. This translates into CASSLPPGEHF.

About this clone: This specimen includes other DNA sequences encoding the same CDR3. CDR3 loop: CASNRGTGELFF. The CDR3, as DNA: TGTGCCAGCAACAGGGGCACCGGGGAGCTGTTTTTT. The chain recombines TRBV5-6 with TRBJ2-2; 7 bases map to TRBD1. The CDR3 sequence is 12 residues long. Unmatched junction bases numbered 0, after V lost 6 bases and J lost 4 bases. CDR1 is SGHDT and CDR2 is YYEEEE in the germline V gene.

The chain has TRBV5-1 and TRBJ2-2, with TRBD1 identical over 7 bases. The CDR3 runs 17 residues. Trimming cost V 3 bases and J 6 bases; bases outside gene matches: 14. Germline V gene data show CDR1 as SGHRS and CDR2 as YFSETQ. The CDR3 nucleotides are TGCGCCAGCAGCTGGGAGTCTCAGACAGGGTACTCCGGGGAGCTGTTTTTT. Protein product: CASSWESQTGYSGELFF.

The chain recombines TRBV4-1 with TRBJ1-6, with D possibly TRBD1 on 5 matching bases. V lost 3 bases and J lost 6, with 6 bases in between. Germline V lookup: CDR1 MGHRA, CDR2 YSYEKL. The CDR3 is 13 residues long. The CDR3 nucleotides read TGCGCCAGCAGCCAGCAGGGTAATTCACCCCTCCACTTT. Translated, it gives CASSQQGNSPLHF.

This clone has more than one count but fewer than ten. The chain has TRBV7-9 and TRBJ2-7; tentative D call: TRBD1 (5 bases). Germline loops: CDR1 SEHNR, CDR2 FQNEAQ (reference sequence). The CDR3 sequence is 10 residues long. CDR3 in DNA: TGTGAGGGGTCCACCTACGAGCAGTACTTC. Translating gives CEGSTYEQYF.

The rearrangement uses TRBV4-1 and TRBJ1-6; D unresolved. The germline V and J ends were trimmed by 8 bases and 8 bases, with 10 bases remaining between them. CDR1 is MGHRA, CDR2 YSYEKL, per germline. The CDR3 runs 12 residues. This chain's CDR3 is CASAQWDSPLHF. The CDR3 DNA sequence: TGCGCCAGCGCTCAATGGGATTCACCCCTCCACTTT.

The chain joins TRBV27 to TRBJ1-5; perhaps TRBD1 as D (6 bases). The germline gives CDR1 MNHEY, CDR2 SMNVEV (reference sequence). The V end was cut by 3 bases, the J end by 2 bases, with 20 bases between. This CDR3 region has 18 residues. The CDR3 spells CASSFASGHAIGNQPQHF. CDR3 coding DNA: TGTGCCAGCAGTTTCGCCTCGGGACATGCTATAGGCAATCAGCCCCAGCATTTT.